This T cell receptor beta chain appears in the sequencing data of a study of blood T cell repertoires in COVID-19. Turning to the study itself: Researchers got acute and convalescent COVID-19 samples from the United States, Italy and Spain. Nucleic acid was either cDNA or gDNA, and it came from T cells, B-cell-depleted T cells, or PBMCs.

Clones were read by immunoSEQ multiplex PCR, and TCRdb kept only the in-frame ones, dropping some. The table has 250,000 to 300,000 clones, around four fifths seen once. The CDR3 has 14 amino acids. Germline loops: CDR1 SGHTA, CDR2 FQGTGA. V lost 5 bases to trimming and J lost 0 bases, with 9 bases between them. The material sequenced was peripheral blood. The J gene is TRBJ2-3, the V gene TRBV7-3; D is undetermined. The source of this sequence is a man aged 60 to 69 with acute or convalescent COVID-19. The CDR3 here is CASSPGLSTDTQYF. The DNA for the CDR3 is TGTGCCAGCAGCCCCGGGTTGAGCACAGATACGCAGTATTTT.